The T cell receptor (beta chain) under discussion was sequenced for a study of blood T cells in healthy people across ages. The authors drew ten milliliters of peripheral blood from each donor. There were at least 5 micrograms of total RNA extracted from every sample. A second PCR, run for 7 to 11 cycles, used a sample-barcoded 5' primer plus a J-beta primer mix. All cDNA molecules were each tagged by a template-switch adaptor with 12 random nucleotides. From the 5' RACE reads, TCRdb called clonotypes with MiXCR, one entry per CDR3 protein. The sample lists about 1,400,000 distinct CDR3 sequences, 59% occurring once. The material sequenced was blood. This TCR came from a man aged 18 to 30 in good health.

The CDR3 here is CASSAVGTGSTGELFF. Written as DNA, the CDR3 is TGTGCCAGCAGCGCTGTGGGGACAGGGTCGACCGGGGAGCTGTTTTTT. This chain links TRBV7-9 with TRBJ2-2; TRBD1 aligns across 9 bases. Per the germline V gene, CDR1 is SEHNR and CDR2 is FQNEAQ (reference sequence). This CDR3 has 16 amino acids. J gave up 5 bases and V 5 bases, and 9 bases lay outside the gene matches.